The 30 T cell receptor beta chains below were found in one sample sequenced in a study of chemoradiotherapy in HPV16-positive cancers. Here immunoSEQ multiplex PCR was the method, and the copy in TCRdb shows in-frame clones only, minus some. Seen here are tens of thousands of clones, 65% to 80% observed once, and the top ten hold 4.5% to 5.5%. The sample in question was blood, obtained from a patient who underwent chemoradiotherapy. The receptor set was obtained from a human donor with HPV-associated anogenital cancer.

The chain employs TRBV5-6 and TRBJ2-7; D is possibly TRBD2 (6 bases). V gave up 0 bases and J gave up 7 bases, with 11 bases separating them. This CDR3 is built from 13 residues. CDR1 SGHDT and CDR2 YYEEEE come from the germline V gene. In nucleotides, the CDR3 is TGTGCCAGCAGCTTGGGGGGGGTAGGGGAGCAGTACTTC. This gives the protein CASSLGGVGEQYF.

This clone has a single count. V usage is TRBV5-6 and J usage is TRBJ1-1; D gene ambiguous. Between the trimmed V and J ends, which lost 1 base and 1 base, there was a span of 11 bases. CDR1 is SGHDT, CDR2 YYEEEE, per germline. The CDR3 is 15 amino acids. CDR3 protein: CASSLLGRENTEAFF. CDR3 DNA sequence: TGTGCCAGCAGCTTGCTGGGGAGGGAGAACACTGAAGCTTTCTTT.

This clone was recorded once. The chain carries TRBV30 and TRBJ1-2, with D unresolved. V was trimmed by 5 bases and J by 8 bases, leaving 9 bases between them. CDR1 is GTSNPN and CDR2 is SVGIG in the germline V gene (reference sequence). The CDR3 loop spans 10 amino acids. The CDR3 spells CAWQAGGYTF. CDR3 sequence (DNA): TGTGCCTGGCAGGCTGGCGGCTACACCTTC.

The chain has TRBV19 and TRBJ2-7; D not resolved. In germline, CDR1 is LNHDA, CDR2 SQIVND (reference sequence). The CDR3 contains 15 residues. V lost 3 bases and J 6 bases, leaving 18 bases between the germline ends. CDR3 DNA: TGTGCCAGTAGTATTTTCGGGCAACGCTTGGGCGAGCAGTACTTC. Protein sequence: CASSIFGQRLGEQYF.

The chain recombines TRBV10-2 with TRBJ2-1; D is tentatively TRBD1 or TRBD2 (7 bases each). Trimming stripped 2 bases from V and 8 bases from J, with 13 bases between. This CDR3 has 14 residues. Germline CDR1 is WSHSY and CDR2 is SAAADI. CDR3 nucleotides: TGCGCCAGCAGTGAGCAGGGGGGGGGCGATGAGCAGTTCTTC. Translating it yields CASSEQGGGDEQFF.

The gene calls are TRBV5-1 and TRBJ2-3; TRBD2 matches 9 bases. The germline gives CDR1 SGHRS, CDR2 YFSETQ. Trimming removed 5 bases from V and 4 bases from J; junction bases left unmatched: 5. The CDR3 totals 14 residues. The CDR3, as DNA: TGCGCCAGCAGTGAGGTAGCGGGGGCAGATACGCAGTATTTT. Translated, it gives CASSEVAGADTQYF.

The rearrangement joins TRBV19 to TRBJ2-2; 12 nucleotides line up with TRBD2. V was clipped by 6 bases and J by 3 bases; unmatched bases: 5. This CDR3 spans 16 amino acids. Germline CDR1 is LNHDA and CDR2 is SQIVND (reference sequence). CDR3 region: CASSRSSGGDTGELFF. In DNA, the CDR3 is TGTGCCAGTAGCCGGTCTAGCGGGGGGGACACCGGGGAGCTGTTTTTT.

In its sample, this clone was seen a few times. J is TRBJ2-5 and V is TRBV7-3; 8 nucleotides match TRBD1. Germline V gene data show CDR1 as SGHTA and CDR2 as FQGTGA. V lost 5 bases and J lost 5; bases outside the gene matches: 7. This CDR3 spans 14 amino acids. The CDR3 spells CASSRTGQGETQYF. As DNA, the CDR3 is TGTGCCAGCAGCCGGACAGGGCAGGGGGAGACCCAGTACTTC.

V gene TRBV30 combines with J gene TRBJ2-2; D call uncertain. Trimming took off 1 base at V and 3 bases at J, with 12 bases between the two ends. The CDR3 runs 15 residues. Germline V CDR1 and CDR2: GTSNPN, SVGIG (reference sequence). The CDR3 DNA reads as TGTGCCTGGAGTGCGGTTCGGAAGGACACCGGGGAGCTGTTTTTT. It is translated as CAWSAVRKDTGELFF.

This clone appeared a single time. At one end, the junction sequence differs from germline, possibly due to a read error. The V call is TRBV4-1, the J call TRBJ2-5; D is uncertain. Germline values: CDR1 MGHRA, CDR2 YSYEKL. The CDR3 totals 15 residues. The CDR3 bases are TGCGCCAGCAGCCAAGCCAACCCTCAACAAGGGACCCAGTACTTC. The encoded protein is CASSQANPQQGTQYF.

V usage is TRBV18 and J usage is TRBJ2-2; TRBD2 is a possible D gene (5 bases). CDR1 KGHSH and CDR2 LQKENI come from the germline V gene. The CDR3 runs 15 residues. V gave up 2 bases and J gave up 4 bases, with 11 bases separating them. The CDR3 sequence is CASSPRTGVTGELFF. The CDR3 coding sequence is TGTGCCAGCTCACCAAGGACCGGGGTCACCGGGGAGCTGTTTTTT. Together with reference TRBV18 and TRBJ2-2, the CDR3 gives the full variable domain: NAGVMQNPRHLVRRRGQEARLRCSPMKGHSHVYWYRQLPEEGLKFMVYLQKENIIDESGMPKERFSAEFPKEGPSILRIQQVVRGDSAAYFCASSPRTGVTGELFFGEGSRLTVL.

V gene TRBV5-1 combines with J gene TRBJ2-5, with 8 bases fitting TRBD2. V shed 2 bases and J 4 bases; nucleotides not matched to a gene: 13. The CDR3 is made up of 17 amino acids. Germline V gene lookup returns CDR1 SGHRS and CDR2 YFSETQ. The CDR3 DNA reads TGCGCCAGCAGCTTAAATTTGCTCGGGGGGGCCAGAGAGACCCAGTACTTC. The encoded protein is CASSLNLLGGARETQYF.

Judged by abundance, this clone is medium-sized. V and J are TRBV7-8 and TRBJ1-6; 7 nucleotides align to TRBD1. Germline V CDR1 and CDR2: SGHVS, FQNEAQ. The CDR3 has 15 amino acids. The V gene end was trimmed by 4 bases and the J gene end by 7 bases; junction bases not matched to a gene: 7. The DNA of the CDR3 is TGTGCCAGCAGCTGGTCGGGACAGTTAAATTCACCCCTCCACTTT. Residues: CASSWSGQLNSPLHF.

A single count supports this clone. The chain recombines TRBV25-1 with TRBJ1-2, with unresolved D. Germline V gives CDR1 MGHDK, CDR2 SYGVNS. The V end lost 4 bases, the J end lost 4 bases, and 10 bases lay between the germline ends. The CDR3 is made up of 13 amino acids. The chain's CDR3 is CASSGVGGYGYTF. The CDR3 nucleotides read TGTGCCAGCAGTGGCGTTGGAGGCTATGGCTACACCTTC.

The sample holds one count of this clone. The chain carries TRBV30 and TRBJ2-7; possibly TRBD1 for D (5 bases). V lost 3 bases to trimming and J lost 7 bases, with 19 bases between them. This CDR3 has 14 residues. Germline V CDR1 and CDR2: GTSNPN, SVGIG (reference sequence). This CDR3 reads CAWSRPARAEEQYF. In DNA form, the CDR3 reads TGTGCCTGGAGCCGTCCTGCCAGGGCGGAAGAGCAGTACTTC.

V is TRBV5-6 and J is TRBJ2-7; D perhaps matches TRBD1 (6 bases). The length of the CDR3 is 12 residues. Trimming took off 5 bases at V and 3 bases at J, with 9 bases between the two ends. Germline CDR1 and CDR2: SGHDT and YYEEEE. The CDR3 region has the DNA TGTGCCAGCAGGTCCAGGGGCTACGAGCAGTACTTC. Its translation: CASRSRGYEQYF.

Concerning this clone itself: Within the sample, other DNA sequences also encode this same CDR3. The gene calls are TRBV30 and TRBJ2-7, with D possibly matching TRBD1 (6 bases). Trimming stripped 4 bases from V and 0 bases from J, with 7 bases between. Germline V CDR1 and CDR2: GTSNPN, SVGIG (reference sequence). The length of the CDR3 is 12 residues. CDR3 sequence (DNA): TGTGCCTGGAAACAGGGCTCCTACGAGCAGTACTTC. It codes for CAWKQGSYEQYF.

The chain is built from TRBV7-3 and TRBJ2-4; unclear D gene. Trimming pared 4 bases from V and 6 bases from J, leaving 10 bases between. Germline CDR1 is SGHTA and CDR2 is FQGTGA. This CDR3 has 13 residues. As DNA, the CDR3 is TGTGCCAGCAGCTCGTCCGGCGGAAACATTCAGTACTTC. Translation gives CASSSSGGNIQYF. The complete variable domain, with remaining parts taken from reference TRBV7-3 and TRBJ2-4, reads GAGVSQTPSNKVTEKGKYVELRCDPISGHTALYWYRQSLGQGPEFLIYFQGTGAADDSGLPNDRFFAVRPEGSVSTLKIQRTERGDSAVYLCASSSSGGNIQYFGAGTRLSVL.

A few counts support this clone. The V and J genes are TRBV5-1 and TRBJ1-1; 7 bases are a match to TRBD1. The length of the CDR3 is 14 residues. The V segment lost 4 bases and the J segment 3 bases; nucleotides outside the gene matches: 6. Germline values: CDR1 SGHRS, CDR2 YFSETQ. The CDR3 region is CASSRRQGYTEAFF. The CDR3 DNA follows: TGCGCCAGCAGCCGAAGACAGGGTTACACTGAAGCTTTCTTT. The full variable domain, rest sourced from reference TRBV5-1 and TRBJ1-1, is KAGVTQTPRYLIKTRGQQVTLSCSPISGHRSVSWYQQTPGQGLQFLFEYFSETQRNKGNFPGRFSGRQFSNSRSEMNVSTLELGDSALYLCASSRRQGYTEAFFGQGTRLTVV.

The chain joins TRBV7-3 to TRBJ2-2; 11 bases align to TRBD1. The CDR3 sequence is 15 residues long. J lost 6 bases, V lost 5 bases, and 5 bases had no gene match. Germline assignment: CDR1 SGHTA and CDR2 FQGTGA. Written as DNA, the CDR3 is TGTGCCAGCAGCCCCGGACAGGGGGCGGCCGGGGAGCTGTTTTTT. It codes for CASSPGQGAAGELFF.

This clone has a handful of counts. V is TRBV27 and J is TRBJ2-5; D call uncertain. The ends were cut back, 6 bases at V and 3 bases at J, with 11 bases in the middle. Germline V lookup: CDR1 MNHEY, CDR2 SMNVEV (reference sequence). This CDR3 is 13 amino acids long. CDR3 sequence: CASSAFGKETQYF. Written as DNA, the CDR3 is TGTGCCAGCAGCGCCTTTGGGAAAGAGACCCAGTACTTC.

The chain joins TRBV9 to TRBJ1-1; possible D gene TRBD1, 5 bases. V gave up 3 bases and J gave up 10 bases, with 13 bases separating them. CDR3 length equals 12 residues. Per the germline V gene, CDR1 is SGDLS and CDR2 is YYNGEE. CDR3 amino acids: CASSAFGGRAFF. In DNA, the CDR3 is TGTGCCAGCAGCGCGTTTGGGGGTAGAGCTTTCTTT.

This clone has a handful of counts. The chain is built from TRBV10-3 and TRBJ1-1, with 7 bases matching TRBD1. The V segment lost 4 bases and the J segment 0 bases; nucleotides outside the gene matches: 2. The CDR3 length is 14 residues. Germline lookup yields CDR1 ENHRY and CDR2 SYGVKD. The DNA for the CDR3 is TGTGCCATCAGTGGAACAGGGGTGAACACTGAAGCTTTCTTT. It specifies CAISGTGVNTEAFF.

The gene calls are TRBV6-5 and TRBJ2-1; D remains ambiguous. V dropped 5 bases and J dropped 9 bases, with 11 bases sitting between them. The germline V gene has CDR1 MNHEY and CDR2 SVGAGI. The CDR3 length is 12 residues. The CDR3 here is CASSDPPSEQFF. Written as DNA, the CDR3 is TGTGCCAGCAGTGACCCGCCCAGTGAGCAGTTCTTC.

The V call is TRBV7-8, the J call TRBJ2-5; 9 bases align to TRBD1. V lost 8 bases to trimming and J lost 1 base; unmatched junction nucleotides: 5. This CDR3 has 14 amino acids. Germline V gene lookup returns CDR1 SGHVS and CDR2 FQNEAQ. The CDR3 reads CASGHRGPQETQYF. The CDR3 bases are TGTGCCAGCGGTCACAGGGGGCCCCAAGAGACCCAGTACTTC. The whole variable domain, filled in from reference TRBV7-8 and TRBJ2-5, reads GAGVSQSPRYKVAKRGQDVALRCDPISGHVSLFWYQQALGQGPEFLTYFQNEAQLDKSGLPSDRFFAERPEGSVSTLKIQRTQQEDSAVYLCASGHRGPQETQYFGPGTRLLVL.

J is TRBJ2-7 and V is TRBV7-3; possibly TRBD1 for D (5 bases). V dropped 0 bases and J dropped 4 bases, with 7 bases sitting between them. CDR3 length equals 13 residues. The germline V gene encodes CDR1 SGHTA and CDR2 FQGTGA. CDR3 loop: CASSLTKGYEQYF. The CDR3 bases are TGTGCCAGCAGCTTAACGAAGGGGTACGAGCAGTACTTC.

This sequence joins TRBV30 and TRBJ1-1, with 9 bases aligning to TRBD1. Looked up from germline, CDR1 is GTSNPN and CDR2 is SVGIG (reference sequence). The CDR3 runs to 12 residues. The V and J ends lost 7 bases and 1 base, in that order; junction bases with no gene match: 1. The CDR3: CALQGANTEAFF. DNA for the CDR3: TGTGCCTTACAGGGGGCGAACACTGAAGCTTTCTTT.

V usage is TRBV25-1 and J usage is TRBJ1-1, with TRBD1 matching over 11 bases. This CDR3 region has 13 residues. V dropped 6 bases and J dropped 5; count of bases not matched to a gene: 2. Germline CDR1 and CDR2: MGHDK and SYGVNS. CDR3 amino acids: CASRGQGGTEAFF. CDR3 DNA: TGTGCCAGCAGGGGACAGGGGGGGACTGAAGCTTTCTTT.

This chain connects TRBV5-1 to TRBJ2-7; 10 bases are shared with TRBD2. Trimming at V came to 0 bases and at J to 4 bases, leaving 7 bases not matched to a gene. This CDR3 spans 16 amino acids. CDR1 is SGHRS and CDR2 is YFSETQ in the germline V gene. The CDR3 region has the DNA TGCGCCAGCAGCTTGGGGTCAGCGGGGGGGCTTTACGAGCAGTACTTC. It encodes CASSLGSAGGLYEQYF.

The V call is TRBV29-1, the J call TRBJ2-1, with 8 positions matching TRBD2. Germline V CDR1 and CDR2: SQVTM, ANQGSEA. The CDR3 length is 14 residues. The junction had 9 bases not matched to a gene; V was cut back by 3 bases and J by 8 bases. In DNA form, the CDR3 reads TGCAGCGTTGATTACGGGGGGGCCTTCGATGAGCAGTTCTTC. This encodes CSVDYGGAFDEQFF.